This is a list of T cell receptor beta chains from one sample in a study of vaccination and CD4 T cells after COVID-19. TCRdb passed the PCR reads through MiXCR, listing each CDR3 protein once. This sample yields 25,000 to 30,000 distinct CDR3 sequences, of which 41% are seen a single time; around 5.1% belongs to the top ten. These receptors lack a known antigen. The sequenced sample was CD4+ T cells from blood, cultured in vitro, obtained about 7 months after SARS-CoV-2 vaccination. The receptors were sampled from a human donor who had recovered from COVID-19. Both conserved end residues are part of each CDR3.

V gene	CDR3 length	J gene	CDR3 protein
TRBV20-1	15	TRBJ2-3	CSARLGETGTDTQYF
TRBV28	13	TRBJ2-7	CASTRAGEREQYF
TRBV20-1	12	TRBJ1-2	CSASSESYGYTF
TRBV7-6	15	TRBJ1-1	CASSLTGVQNTEAFF
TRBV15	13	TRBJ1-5	CATSSDRGQPQHF
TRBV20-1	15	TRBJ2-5	CSARDSGRAPETQYF
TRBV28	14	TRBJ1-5	CASSLSRSNQPQHF
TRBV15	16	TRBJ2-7	CATSRDSGTDSYEQYF
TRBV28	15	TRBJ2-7	CASRSDRGTLYEQYF
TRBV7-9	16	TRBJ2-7	CASSLGLGNSLTGQYF
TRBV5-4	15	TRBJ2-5	CASSLGLAGAETQYF
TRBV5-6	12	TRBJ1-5	CASSLQGQPQHF
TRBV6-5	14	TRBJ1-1	CASSYSPWNTEAFF
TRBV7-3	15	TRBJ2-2	CASSLMLGSAGELFF
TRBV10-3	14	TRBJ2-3	CAISVTGGTDTQYF
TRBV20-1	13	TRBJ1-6	CSAREQDNSPLHF
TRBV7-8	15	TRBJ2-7	CASSSGQGLTYEQYF
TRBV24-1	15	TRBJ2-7	CATSDTSGSSYEQYF
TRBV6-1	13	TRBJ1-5	CASSVQENQPQHF
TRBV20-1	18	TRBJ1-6	CSAGLLIGEQIYNSPLHF
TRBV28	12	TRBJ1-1	CASRGIRTEAFF
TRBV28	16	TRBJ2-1	CASSLYMDRTYNEQFF
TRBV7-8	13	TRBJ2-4	CASSLALENIQYF
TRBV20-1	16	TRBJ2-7	CSARRGDTGFSYEQYF
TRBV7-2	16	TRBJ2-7	CASTPLGRDFTYEQYF
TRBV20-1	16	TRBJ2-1	CSAGLAGGLSYNEQFF
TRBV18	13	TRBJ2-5	CASSPPTGETQYF
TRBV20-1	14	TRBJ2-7	CSARGLASRYEQYF
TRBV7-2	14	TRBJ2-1	CASSLASSYNEQFF
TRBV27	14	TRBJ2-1	CASSLPHSYNEQFF
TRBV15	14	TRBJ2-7	CATSRGGTGHEQYF
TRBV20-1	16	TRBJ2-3	CSARGLAGGSTDTQYF
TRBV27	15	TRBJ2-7	CASTPLGRTSYEQYF
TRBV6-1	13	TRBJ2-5	CATTREAGVTQYF
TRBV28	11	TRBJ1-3	CASSPRGTIYF
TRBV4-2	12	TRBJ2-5	CASSQDQETQYF
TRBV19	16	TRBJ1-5	CASRLSGTGGHQPQHF
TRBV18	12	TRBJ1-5	CASSPSQGAQHF
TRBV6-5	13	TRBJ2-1	CASSYRRSDEQFF
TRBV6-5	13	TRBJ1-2	CASSYMGRSGYTF
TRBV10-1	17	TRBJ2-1	CASSESTGPSSYNEQFF
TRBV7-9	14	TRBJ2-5	CASSLEQGKETQYF
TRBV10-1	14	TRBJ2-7	CASSRDTHSYEQYF
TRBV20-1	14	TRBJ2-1	CSARDLGRVTEQFF
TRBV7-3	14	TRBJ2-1	CASSYTGGHNEQFF
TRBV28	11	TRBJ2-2	CASTRLEELFF
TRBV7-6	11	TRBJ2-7	CASSLEEEQYF
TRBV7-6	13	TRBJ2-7	CASSSRRSYEQYF